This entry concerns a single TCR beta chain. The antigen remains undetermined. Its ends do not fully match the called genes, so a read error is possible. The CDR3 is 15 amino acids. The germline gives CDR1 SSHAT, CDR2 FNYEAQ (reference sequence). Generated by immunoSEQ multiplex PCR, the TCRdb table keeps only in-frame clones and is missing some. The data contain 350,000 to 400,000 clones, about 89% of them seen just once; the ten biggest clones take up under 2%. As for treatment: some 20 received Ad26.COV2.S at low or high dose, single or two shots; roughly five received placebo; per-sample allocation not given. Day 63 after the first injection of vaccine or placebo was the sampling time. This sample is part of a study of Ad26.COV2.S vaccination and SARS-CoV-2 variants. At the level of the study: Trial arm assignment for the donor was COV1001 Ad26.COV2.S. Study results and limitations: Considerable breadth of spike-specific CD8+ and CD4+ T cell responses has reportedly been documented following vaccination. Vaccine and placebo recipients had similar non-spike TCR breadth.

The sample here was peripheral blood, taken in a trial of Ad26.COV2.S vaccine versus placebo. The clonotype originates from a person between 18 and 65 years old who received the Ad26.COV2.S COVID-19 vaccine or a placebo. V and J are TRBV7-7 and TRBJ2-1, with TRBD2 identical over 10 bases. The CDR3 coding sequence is TGTGCTAGCAGCCCCCTAGCGGGAGAGATCAATGAGCAGTTCTTC. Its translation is CASSPLAGEINEQFF.